The 18 T cell receptor beta chains below come from one sample, sequenced in a study of tumor and adjacent non-tumor tissue in lung cancer. No cell sorting was done before RNA was extracted from the tissue. The normal lung tissue was taken more than 3 cm from the tumor edge. Three rounds of nested PCR, following a modified ARM-PCR protocol, produced the TCRbeta library. In TCRdb, the multiplex PCR reads were re-called with MiXCR into one record per CDR3 protein. The data contain roughly 75,000 distinct CDR3 sequences, approximately 80% of them seen just once; the ten biggest clones take up about 54%. Sample: distant non-tumor lung tissue. The receptor set was obtained from a man in his 60s with non-small cell lung cancer.

This clonotype was found once. A read error may account for a junction end that differs from germline. This chain joins TRBV11-2 and TRBJ1-1; D unclear. The CDR3 is 14 amino acids. Germline V lookup: CDR1 SGHAT, CDR2 FQNNGV. In DNA, the CDR3 is TGTGCCAGCAGTTTAGGAGAGGCTCGAACTGAGGCTTTCTTT. This translates into CASSLGEARTEAFF.

Remarks on this clonotype: The junction departs from germline at one end; a sequencing error may be responsible. The genes are TRBV12-3 or TRBV12-4 and TRBJ2-5; D might be TRBD2 (7 bases). The CDR3 sequence is 14 residues long. In nucleotides, the CDR3 is TGTGCCAGCAACCAAGGGGGGGGTAGTGAGACCCTGTACTTC. Protein sequence: CASNQGGGSETLYF.

As for this clonotype: A read error may explain this, as a much larger clone is one base away. The chain combines TRBV20-1 with TRBJ2-7, with 7 positions matching TRBD1. CDR1 and CDR2 (germline): DFQATT, SNEGSKA (reference sequence). The CDR3 is 12 amino acids. This CDR3 reads CNAGTVAYEQYF. Here the CDR3 DNA reads TGCAATGCTGGGACAGTCGCCTACGAGCAGTACTTC.

Notes on this clonotype: Compared with germline, one end of the junction differs, possibly owing to a read error. The chain has TRBV20-1 and TRBJ2-3; weak D call: TRBD2 (5 bases). CDR3 size: 13 residues. Per the germline V gene, CDR1 is DFQATT and CDR2 is SNEGSKA (reference sequence). DNA for the CDR3: TGCAGTGCTATGGTGCCTAGCACAGATATGCAGTATTTT. This translates into CSAMVPSTDMQYF.

With regard to this clonotype: A junction end diverges from the germline sequence, so it may reflect a read error. This chain connects TRBV11-2 to TRBJ2-2; 9 positions match TRBD1. CDR1 and CDR2 from the germline V gene are SGHAT and FQNNGV. This CDR3 is built from 15 residues. The CDR3 loop reads CTSSAGQGLIGELFF. CDR3 bases: TGTACCAGCAGCGCGGGACAGGGACTTATCGGGGAGCTGTTTTTT.

In this sample, this clonotype turned up once. The junction departs from the called germline gene at one end, perhaps through a read error. The gene calls are TRBV11-1 and TRBJ2-5; 7 bases align to TRBD2. The germline V gene has CDR1 SGHAT and CDR2 FQDESV (reference sequence). CDR3 size: 16 residues. The CDR3 is CASSLIAGVVGETQYF. DNA of the CDR3: TGTGCCAGCAGCTTAATTGCGGGAGTTGTCGGAGAGACCCAATACTTC.

Note on this clonotype: It may be a read error: a sequence one base away is much more abundant. This rearrangement joins TRBV6-5 to TRBJ2-2; D might be TRBD1 (5 bases). CDR3 size: 15 residues. Per germline, CDR1 MNHEY and CDR2 SVGAGI. The CDR3 DNA sequence: TGTGCCAGCAGTTACTCGACAGTTAACAGCGGGGAGCTGTTTTTT. The encoded protein is CASSYSTVNSGELFF.

Concerning this clonotype: The junction does not match germline at one end; this may be a read error. The CDR3 nucleotides are TGTGCTAGCAGAGCCCGGGACAGATCACCCCTCCACTTT. Translating it yields CASRARDRSPLHF. The rearrangement links TRBV11-3 to TRBJ1-6, with 7 bases aligning to TRBD1. Germline CDR1 reads SGHNT; CDR2 reads YENEEA. The CDR3 contains 13 residues.

A word on this clonotype: Sequence at one end of the junction differs from germline and may be a read error. The rearrangement links TRBV6-1 to TRBJ1-6, with D uncertain. Germline V gene sequence: CDR1 MNHNS, CDR2 SASEGT. This CDR3 is built from 13 residues. The chain's CDR3 is CASSGLQDSPLNF. The CDR3 nucleotides are TGTGCCAGCAGTGGACTTCAAGATTCACCCCTCAACTTT.

The chain links TRBV6-1 to TRBJ2-3; TRBD1 might be the D (6 bases). Germline CDR1 and CDR2: MNHNS and SASEGT. There are 17 residues in the CDR3. V lost 6 bases and J lost 0, with 19 bases in between. CDR3 loop: CASRAKGGDLSTDTQYF. Here the CDR3 DNA reads TGTGCCAGCAGGGCAAAAGGGGGAGACCTTAGCACAGATACGCAGTATTTT.

Comments on this clonotype: At one boundary the junction diverges from the germline segment, which might be a read error. The chain uses TRBV6-5 and TRBJ1-5, with unresolved D. CDR1 and CDR2 from the germline V gene are MNHEY and SVGAGI. This CDR3 has 15 amino acids. The CDR3 region is CASSYLLGSNHPRHF. CDR3 coding DNA: TGTGCCAGCAGTTACCTACTGGGAAGCAATCATCCCCGGCATTTT.

With regard to this clonotype: The conserved closing phenylalanine or tryptophan is absent in this CDR3, likely reflecting a read error. The V and J genes are TRBV20-1 and TRBJ2-1; weak D call: TRBD1 (6 bases). Trimming left V 4 bases short and J 8 bases short, with 21 bases between. The CDR3 has 15 residues. Per the germline V gene, CDR1 is DFQATT and CDR2 is SNEGSKA (reference sequence). CDR3 DNA: TGCAGTGCTAACTCTCTGTCGCGAGGGGGTGATGAGCAGTTCATC. As protein: CSANSLSRGGDEQFI.

This clonotype has just a few counts. The chain uses TRBV12-3 or TRBV12-4 and TRBJ1-5; TRBD1 matches 8 bases. The CDR3 is 18 residues long. The J segment lost 0 bases and the V segment lost 2 bases, leaving 9 bases of the junction unmatched. CDR3 loop: CASSLMETGADSNQPQHF. The CDR3 DNA reads TGTGCCAGCAGTTTAATGGAGACAGGGGCCGATAGCAATCAGCCCCAGCATTTT.

With regard to this clonotype: One junction end does not reproduce the germline sequence, and a read error may be involved. The CDR3 loop is CASGLLRNQPQHF. CDR3 DNA sequence: TGTGCCAGCGGTTTACTCAGGAATCAGCCCCAGCATTTT. This sequence joins TRBV12-3 or TRBV12-4 and TRBJ1-5; D not resolved. This CDR3 spans 13 amino acids.

About this clonotype itself: The junction does not match germline at one end; this may be a read error. The rearrangement links TRBV6-5 to TRBJ1-6, with 9 bases that match TRBD1. CDR3 size: 18 residues. Per germline, CDR1 MNHEY and CDR2 SVGAGI. The DNA for the CDR3 is TGTGCCAGCAGTTACGGTAGCACAGGGGGCGCCCCAAACTCACCTATCCACTTC. Translated, it gives CASSYGSTGGAPNSPIHF.

As to this clonotype: This may arise from a read error, as a much more abundant clone is one base away. The rearrangement uses TRBV11-2 and TRBJ2-1, with 9 bases identical to TRBD2. CDR1 and CDR2 (germline): SGHAT, FQNNGV. This CDR3 has 15 amino acids. The trim removed 4 bases at V and 8 bases at J, leaving 9 bases unmatched. CDR3: CASSSSGKAPYEQFF. In nucleotides, the CDR3 is TGTGCCAGCAGCTCTAGCGGGAAGGCTCCCTATGAGCAGTTCTTC.

CDR3: CASTLRPDTQYF. CDR3 coding DNA: TGTGCCAGCACTCTTAGACCTGATACGCAGTATTTT. The gene calls are TRBV11-1 and TRBJ2-3, with D unresolved. The ends were cut back, 7 bases at V and 6 bases at J, with 11 bases in the middle. This CDR3 has 12 amino acids. Per germline, CDR1 SGHAT and CDR2 FQDESV (reference sequence).

On this clonotype itself: This may arise from a read error, as a much more abundant clone is one base away. The chain couples TRBV4-3 to TRBJ1-1; no firm D call. The V end lost 0 bases, the J end lost 6 bases, and 11 bases lay between the germline ends. CDR1 LGHNA and CDR2 YSLEER come from the germline V gene. CDR3 length: 14 amino acids. CDR3 nucleotide sequence: TGCGCCAGCAGCCAAGAATACAAGGCCTCTGAAGCTTTCTTT. Its protein product is CASSQEYKASEAFF.